Presented here are 27 T cell receptor beta chains from one specimen sequenced in a study of beta chain features in type 1 diabetes. Since all of the isolated RNA was reverse transcribed, expressed TCRB transcripts were what got sequenced. The data were produced by immunoSEQ multiplex PCR, yet TCRdb's version contains in-frame clones alone and is incomplete. The sample has about 930,000 clones; 17% are singletons. The sequencing input was naive CD4+ T cells from blood. These receptors were taken from a woman aged 18-30 years in good health.

V is TRBV27 and J is TRBJ2-5; 9 bases are a match to TRBD1. V gave up 3 bases and J gave up 3 bases; unmatched junction bases: 5. The length of the CDR3 is 15 residues. Germline loops: CDR1 MNHEY, CDR2 SMNVEV (reference sequence). For the CDR3, the DNA is TGTGCCAGCAGTTTCCTCGGGACAGGGAAAGAGACCCAGTACTTC. It codes for CASSFLGTGKETQYF.

This chain uses TRBV28 with TRBJ2-7; D uncertain. Germline V gene sequence: CDR1 MDHEN, CDR2 SYDVKM. V lost 4 bases and J lost 2, with 12 bases in between. This CDR3 has 14 residues. The DNA of the CDR3 is TGTGCCAGCAGTTCTCAGGCAGGAACCTACGAGCAGTACTTC. It is translated as CASSSQAGTYEQYF. The whole variable domain, filled in from reference TRBV28 and TRBJ2-7, reads DVKVTQSSRYLVKRTGEKVFLECVQDMDHENMFWYRQDPGLGLRLIYFSYDVKMKEKGDIPEGYSVSREKKERFSLILESASTNQTSMYLCASSSQAGTYEQYFGPGTRLTVT.

This clone was counted only a few times. The rearrangement joins TRBV27 to TRBJ2-3; TRBD2 matches at 14 bases. The junction had 10 bases not matched to a gene; V was cut back by 7 bases and J by 1 base. The CDR3 sequence is 18 residues long. Germline V CDR1 and CDR2: MNHEY, SMNVEV (reference sequence). CDR3 protein: CASTLRLAGGPRTDTQYF. CDR3 DNA sequence: TGTGCCAGCACCCTCAGACTAGCGGGAGGGCCCCGCACAGATACGCAGTATTTT.

Of note for this clone: The sample holds other DNA sequences that translate to the same CDR3. V gene TRBV28 combines with J gene TRBJ2-2; 10 nucleotides match TRBD2. Germline CDR1 is MDHEN and CDR2 is SYDVKM. There are 15 residues in the CDR3. The V and J ends lost 5 bases and 5 bases, in that order; junction bases with no gene match: 5. Here the CDR3 reads CASSPSGSGTGELFF. The CDR3 DNA reads TGTGCCAGCAGTCCTAGCGGGAGCGGAACCGGGGAGCTGTTTTTT.

The genes are TRBV29-1 and TRBJ2-3; 7 nucleotides agree with TRBD2. Per germline, CDR1 SQVTM and CDR2 ANQGSEA. The CDR3 is 15 residues long. V shed 5 bases and J 3 bases; nucleotides not matched to a gene: 11. In DNA, the CDR3 is TGCAGCGTTAAACCTCGGCTGGGGGGGACAGATACGCAGTATTTT. Amino acid sequence: CSVKPRLGGTDTQYF.

The gene calls are TRBV5-1 and TRBJ2-7, with 8 bases fitting TRBD1. The V gene's germline CDR1 is SGHRS and CDR2 YFSETQ. The CDR3 sequence is 13 residues long. Trimming at V came to 1 base and at J to 5 bases, leaving 2 bases not matched to a gene. In nucleotides, the CDR3 is TGCGCCAGCAGCTTGTGGACAGGGAACGAGCAGTACTTC. It yields the protein CASSLWTGNEQYF.

This clone was detected only once. The chain employs TRBV6-5 and TRBJ1-5; possibly TRBD1 for D (6 bases). The CDR3 is 15 amino acids. Germline CDR1 MNHEY, CDR2 SVGAGI. Trimming stripped 6 bases from V and 4 bases from J, with 16 bases between. The CDR3: CASSPVGGQNQPQHF. The DNA of the CDR3 is TGTGCCAGCAGCCCAGTCGGGGGGCAGAATCAGCCCCAGCATTTT.

This sequence joins TRBV19 and TRBJ2-3; D possibly corresponds to TRBD1 (6 bases). Germline CDR1 reads LNHDA; CDR2 reads SQIVND (reference sequence). This CDR3 region has 15 residues. V lost 3 bases and J 3 bases, leaving 13 bases between the germline ends. The DNA for the CDR3 is TGTGCCAGTAGTATTCGCAGGGGCCCTACAGATACGCAGTATTTT. Translated: CASSIRRGPTDTQYF. Together with reference TRBV19 and TRBJ2-3, the CDR3 gives the full variable domain: DGGITQSPKYLFRKEGQNVTLSCEQNLNHDAMYWYRQDPGQGLRLIYYSQIVNDFQKGDIAEGYSVSREKKESFPLTVTSAQKNPTAFYLCASSIRRGPTDTQYFGPGTRLTVL.

This clone appeared a single time. The rearrangement links TRBV18 to TRBJ2-2, with D maybe TRBD2 (6 bases). The CDR3 spans 15 residues. The germline V gene encodes CDR1 KGHSH and CDR2 LQKENI. Trimming removed 6 bases from V and 8 bases from J, with 19 bases in between. This CDR3 is CASSSGTRRPGELFF. The CDR3 nucleotides are TGTGCCAGCTCCTCCGGGACTCGCAGACCAGGGGAGCTGTTTTTT.

The chain combines TRBV18 with TRBJ2-1; possibly TRBD2 for D (5 bases). The CDR3 extends over 13 amino acids. Trimming left V 3 bases short and J 8 bases short, with 11 bases between. CDR1 KGHSH and CDR2 LQKENI come from the germline V gene. CDR3 sequence: CASSPGDTYEQFF. The CDR3, as DNA: TGTGCCAGCTCACCGGGAGACACCTATGAGCAGTTCTTC.

The genes are TRBV7-2 and TRBJ2-7; D might be TRBD2 (6 bases). Germline CDR1 is SGHTA and CDR2 is FQGNSA. The CDR3 is 15 residues long. The V and J ends lost 3 bases and 1 base respectively, with 13 bases between them. The CDR3 region has the DNA TGTGCCAGCAGCTTGGAGGGAGGAGGATCCTACGAGCAGTACTTC. It codes for CASSLEGGGSYEQYF.

This clone was recorded a few times. The chain recombines TRBV23-1 with TRBJ2-7; D gene uncertain. TRBV23-1 is classed as an ORF, of uncertain function. This CDR3 contains 11 residues. V was clipped by 7 bases and J by 3 bases, with 7 bases between them. DNA for the CDR3: TGCGCCAGCACCCCGGACTACGAGCAGTACTTC. Amino acids: CASTPDYEQYF.

The gene calls are TRBV11-1 and TRBJ2-1; possible D gene TRBD2, 6 bases. Looked up from germline, CDR1 is SGHAT and CDR2 is FQDESV (reference sequence). The CDR3 covers 15 residues. V lost 6 bases and J 0 bases, leaving 12 bases between the germline ends. The CDR3 sequence is CASRVEGGSYNEQFF. Written as DNA, the CDR3 is TGTGCCAGCAGGGTAGAGGGAGGCTCCTACAATGAGCAGTTCTTC.

The CDR3 loop reads CASGNRVSGANVLTF. The CDR3 DNA sequence: TGTGCCAGCGGGAACAGGGTATCCGGGGCCAACGTCCTGACTTTC. The chain links TRBV28 to TRBJ2-6; a weak D match, TRBD1 (6 bases). CDR3 length equals 15 residues. Looked up from germline, CDR1 is MDHEN and CDR2 is SYDVKM. V was trimmed by 8 bases and J by 4 bases, leaving 15 bases between them.

This clone showed up just a few times. This rearrangement joins TRBV4-3 to TRBJ2-1; 9 nucleotides line up with TRBD2. The V gene's germline CDR1 is LGHNA and CDR2 YSLEER. The V and J ends lost 0 bases and 8 bases, in that order; junction bases with no gene match: 23. The CDR3 extends over 21 amino acids. CDR3 sequence: CASSQDRRIWGGRATGDEQFF. CDR3 DNA: TGCGCCAGCAGCCAAGATCGGAGGATCTGGGGCGGGAGGGCGACCGGGGATGAGCAGTTCTTC.

The V gene is TRBV27, the J gene TRBJ2-3; the match to TRBD2 covers 8 bases. Germline-derived CDR1 and CDR2 are MNHEY and SMNVEV (reference sequence). V was clipped by 3 bases and J by 2 bases; unmatched bases: 4. This CDR3 has 15 residues. CDR3 amino acids: CASSFSGGDTDTQYF. The DNA of the CDR3 is TGTGCCAGCAGTTTCTCGGGAGGGGACACAGATACGCAGTATTTT.

This clone was counted a few times. J is TRBJ2-1 and V is TRBV7-2; D may be TRBD1 (5 bases). The V gene lost 5 bases and the J gene lost 2 bases, with 10 bases spanning the gap. The CDR3 sequence is 14 residues long. The germline V gene encodes CDR1 SGHTA and CDR2 FQGNSA. CDR3 sequence reads: CASSAQVTYNEQFF. CDR3 nucleotide sequence: TGTGCCAGCAGCGCACAGGTTACCTACAATGAGCAGTTCTTC.

This clone was counted only a few times. The CDR3 spells CASSTLGNTEAFF. Here the CDR3 DNA reads TGTGCCAGCAGCACCTTGGGGAACACTGAAGCTTTCTTT. The V call is TRBV7-9, the J call TRBJ1-1; no clear D gene. V shed 5 bases and J shed 1 base, with 8 bases lying between them. There are 13 residues in the CDR3. Germline V gene lookup returns CDR1 SEHNR and CDR2 FQNEAQ (reference sequence).

The chain recombines TRBV28 with TRBJ2-7; D tentatively reads TRBD1 or TRBD2 (5 bases each). V dropped 5 bases and J dropped 0 bases, with 14 bases sitting between them. This CDR3 is 15 amino acids long. Per germline, CDR1 MDHEN and CDR2 SYDVKM. CDR3 residues: CASSRPGRTSYEQYF. For the CDR3, the DNA is TGTGCCAGCAGTCGTCCGGGACGGACCTCCTACGAGCAGTACTTC.

The chain uses TRBV7-8 and TRBJ2-1; D remains unclear. V dropped 4 bases and J dropped 7 bases, with 14 bases sitting between them. The CDR3 spans 14 residues. Germline CDR1 is SGHVS and CDR2 is FQNEAQ. The CDR3 region is CASSSDPTRNEQFF. CDR3 nucleotide sequence: TGTGCCAGCAGCTCAGACCCGACACGGAATGAGCAGTTCTTC.

This clone was seen more than once but under ten times. V and J are TRBV5-4 and TRBJ2-3, with 9 bases matching TRBD2. Germline assignment: CDR1 SGHNT and CDR2 YYREEE (reference sequence). The CDR3 consists of 17 residues. V shed 3 bases and J 0 bases; nucleotides not matched to a gene: 8. CDR3 loop: CASSSLAGHASTDTQYF. The CDR3 bases are TGTGCCAGCAGCTCCCTAGCGGGGCACGCTAGCACAGATACGCAGTATTTT.

This clone occurred a few times. The J gene is TRBJ1-5, the V gene TRBV6-5; 11 bases match TRBD1. After removal of 1 base from V and 6 bases from J, the junction contained 5 bases not matched to a gene. The CDR3 extends over 16 amino acids. The germline V gene has CDR1 MNHEY and CDR2 SVGAGI. CDR3 nucleotides: TGTGCCAGCAGTTACTTTCCGGGGACAGGGGGTCAGCCCCAGCATTTT. As protein: CASSYFPGTGGQPQHF.

This clone was observed a handful of times. This sequence joins TRBV4-3 and TRBJ2-2; D may correspond to TRBD1 or TRBD2 (5 bases each). This CDR3 is built from 15 residues. The germline V gene encodes CDR1 LGHNA and CDR2 YSLEER. Trimming cost V 1 base and J 0 bases, with 6 bases left between them. The CDR3: CASSQGGPNTGELFF. The CDR3 region has the DNA TGCGCCAGCAGCCAAGGGGGACCGAACACCGGGGAGCTGTTTTTT.

Only a few counts were recorded for this clone. The CDR3 loop reads CASSLYRGGSGANVLTF. CDR3 bases: TGTGCCAGCAGCTTATATCGGGGTGGCTCTGGGGCCAACGTCCTGACTTTC. The V and J genes are TRBV7-2 and TRBJ2-6, with TRBD2 as a possible D gene (5 bases). In germline, CDR1 is SGHTA, CDR2 FQGNSA. Trimming cost V 2 bases and J 0 bases, with 11 bases left between them. The CDR3 has 17 amino acids.

The chain uses TRBV5-5 and TRBJ2-3, with unresolved D. Germline CDR1 reads SGHKS; CDR2 reads YYEKEE (reference sequence). V shed 0 bases and J shed 2 bases, with 13 bases lying between them. CDR3 length equals 16 residues. CDR3 sequence: CASSLVSNPNTDTQYF. In DNA form, the CDR3 reads TGTGCCAGCAGCTTGGTTAGCAACCCTAACACAGATACGCAGTATTTT.

The chain carries TRBV4-3 and TRBJ2-1; 7 nucleotides line up with TRBD2. CDR1 is LGHNA, CDR2 YSLEER, per germline. V was clipped by 1 base and J by 7 bases; unmatched bases: 7. The CDR3 is 15 residues long. CDR3: CASSQVGTGGNEQFF. CDR3 DNA sequence: TGCGCCAGCAGCCAAGTAGGGACGGGAGGAAATGAGCAGTTCTTC.

This clone has only a few counts. The CDR3 DNA reads TGTGCCAGCAGCTTACAACCAGGGGTTACAGATACGCAGTATTTT. Translated, it gives CASSLQPGVTDTQYF. The chain employs TRBV7-3 and TRBJ2-3, with D maybe TRBD1 (6 bases). CDR1 and CDR2 (germline): SGHTA, FQGTGA. Trimming shortened V by 2 bases and J by 3 bases, and 12 bases separated the two germline ends. The CDR3 extends over 15 amino acids.